In this sample, the clone carrying this T cell receptor (beta chain) turned up many times. V was shortened by 4 bases and J by 3 bases, with 9 bases between the two germline ends. The CDR3 extends over 12 amino acids. Germline loops: CDR1 DFQATT, CDR2 SNEGSKA (reference sequence). This entry comes from a study of T-cell reconstitution after alpha-beta-depleted transplantation in children. During its preparation, the TCRbeta library received unique molecular identifiers. TCRdb ran MiXCR on the PCR reads and lists one entry per CDR3 protein. The table records 400,000 to 550,000 distinct CDR3 sequences, 10% of them present only once.

The material was PBMCs, obtained before TCRalphabeta/CD19-depleted stem cell transplant. The chain has TRBV20-1 and TRBJ1-1, with no clear D. The receptor was isolated from a child aged 2 to 10 with inherited bone marrow failure, due to receive a stem cell transplant. The CDR3 sequence: CSAIRIYTEAFF. The CDR3 DNA reads as TGCAGTGCTATACGCATTTACACTGAAGCTTTCTTT.